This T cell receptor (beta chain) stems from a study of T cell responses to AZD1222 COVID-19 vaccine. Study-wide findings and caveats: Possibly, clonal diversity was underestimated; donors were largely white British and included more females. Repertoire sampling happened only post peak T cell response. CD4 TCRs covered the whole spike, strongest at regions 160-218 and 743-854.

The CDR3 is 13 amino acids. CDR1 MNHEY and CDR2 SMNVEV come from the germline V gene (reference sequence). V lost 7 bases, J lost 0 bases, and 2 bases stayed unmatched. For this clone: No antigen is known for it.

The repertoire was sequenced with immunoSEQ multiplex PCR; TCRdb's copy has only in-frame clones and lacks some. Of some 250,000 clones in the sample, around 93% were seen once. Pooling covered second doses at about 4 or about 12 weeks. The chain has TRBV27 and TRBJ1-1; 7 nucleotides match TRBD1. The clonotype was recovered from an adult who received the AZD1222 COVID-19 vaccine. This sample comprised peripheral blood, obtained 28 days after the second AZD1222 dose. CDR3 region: CASKQGLNTEAFF. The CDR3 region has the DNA TGTGCCAGCAAACAGGGGTTGAACACTGAAGCTTTCTTT.